The 11 T cell receptor beta chains reported below all come from one sample, sequenced in a study of blood T cell repertoires in COVID-19. Sequenced by immunoSEQ multiplex PCR; TCRdb stores in-frame clones only, minus some. Altogether about 310,000 clones are present, about 88% being singletons, with the ten largest covering around a tenth. Sequenced sample: PBMCs or T cells enriched from blood (not recorded which). These TCRs come from a woman aged 40 to 55 who had recovered from COVID-19.

The V call is TRBV27, the J call TRBJ2-2; D is undetermined. V was pared by 3 bases and J by 1 base, with 6 bases between. Germline V gene lookup returns CDR1 MNHEY and CDR2 SMNVEV (reference sequence). The CDR3 is 14 amino acids. CDR3 loop: CASSLWRNTGELFF. The CDR3 coding sequence is TGTGCCAGCAGTTTGTGGAGGAACACCGGGGAGCTGTTTTTT.

This clone was picked up one time. The chain joins TRBV3-1 (or the pseudogene TRBV3-2) to TRBJ1-1, with a tentative D call TRBD1 (5 bases). Germline assignment: CDR1 LGHDT and CDR2 YNNKEL (reference sequence). The CDR3 is made up of 14 amino acids. With 1 base removed from V and 4 bases from J, the gap between germline ends came to 10 bases. The CDR3 is CASSQAPQGTEAFF. The CDR3 DNA follows: TGTGCCAGCAGCCAAGCGCCCCAGGGCACTGAAGCTTTCTTT.

The chain links TRBV7-9 to TRBJ2-7; tentatively, D is TRBD2 (6 bases). V was trimmed by 5 bases and J by 0 bases, leaving 17 bases between them. The CDR3 length is 16 residues. Germline V gives CDR1 SEHNR, CDR2 FQNEAQ (reference sequence). For the CDR3, the DNA is TGTGCCAGCAGCCCCGGGGTAGCGGAGAGCTCCTACGAGCAGTACTTC. This sequence encodes CASSPGVAESSYEQYF. The whole variable domain, remainder taken from reference TRBV7-9 and TRBJ2-7, is DTGVSQNPRHKITKRGQNVTFRCDPISEHNRLYWYRQTLGQGPEFLTYFQNEAQLEKSRLLSDRFSAERPKGSFSTLEIQRTEQGDSAMYLCASSPGVAESSYEQYFGPGTRLTVT.

The chain uses TRBV7-3 and TRBJ1-1; D call uncertain. The CDR3 length is 13 residues. V lost 6 bases and J lost 4, with 12 bases in between. Germline CDR1 reads SGHTA; CDR2 reads FQGTGA. The CDR3 is CASSYERGTEAFF. The DNA for the CDR3 is TGTGCCAGCAGTTACGAGAGAGGCACTGAAGCTTTCTTT.

This chain links TRBV2 with TRBJ1-3, with unresolved D. Per the germline V gene, CDR1 is SNHLY and CDR2 is FYNNEI. Trimming left V 7 bases short and J 3 bases short, with 16 bases between. The CDR3 is made up of 15 amino acids. CDR3 sequence (DNA): TGTGCCAGCACCCAAGGAGAGGGAGTTGGAAACACCATATATTTT. The encoded protein is CASTQGEGVGNTIYF. The whole variable domain, filled in from reference TRBV2 and TRBJ1-3, reads EPEVTQTPSHQVTQMGQEVILRCVPISNHLYFYWYRQILGQKVEFLVSFYNNEISEKSEIFDDQFSVERPDGSNFTLKIRSTKLEDSAMYFCASTQGEGVGNTIYFGEGSWLTVV.

This clone has a single count. Within the sample, other DNA sequences also encode this same CDR3. The chain links TRBV7-2 to TRBJ1-5; D unclear. The V end was cut by 4 bases, the J end by 0 bases, with 4 bases between. Germline V lookup: CDR1 SGHTA, CDR2 FQGNSA. The CDR3 extends over 13 amino acids. The CDR3 reads CASSSDSNQPQHF. The CDR3 region has the DNA TGTGCCAGCAGCTCAGATAGCAATCAGCCCCAGCATTTT.

This chain joins TRBV6-5 and TRBJ2-1, with D possibly TRBD1 on 6 matching bases. The V end was cut by 4 bases, the J end by 0 bases, with 10 bases between. CDR1 and CDR2 (germline): MNHEY, SVGAGI. This CDR3 contains 15 residues. CDR3 sequence (DNA): TGTGCCAGCAGTTTACAGGGAAGCTCCTACAATGAGCAGTTCTTC. It codes for CASSLQGSSYNEQFF.

The chain recombines TRBV19 with TRBJ1-5; TRBD1 might be the D (5 bases). The length of the CDR3 is 13 residues. Trimming shortened V by 7 bases and J by 8 bases, and 15 bases separated the two germline ends. In germline, CDR1 is LNHDA, CDR2 SQIVND (reference sequence). The CDR3: CASKSKPREPQHF. As DNA, the CDR3 is TGTGCCAGTAAATCTAAACCCAGGGAGCCCCAGCATTTT.

V and J are TRBV2 and TRBJ2-1; the match to TRBD2 covers 8 bases. This CDR3 comprises 13 residues. With 2 bases clipped from V and 15 bases from J, the junction kept 9 bases outside the gene matches. Looked up from germline, CDR1 is SNHLY and CDR2 is FYNNEI. CDR3 sequence reads: CASSEMLAGPWFF. The CDR3, as DNA: TGTGCCAGCAGTGAAATGCTAGCGGGTCCTTGGTTCTTC.

The chain joins TRBV20-1 to TRBJ2-7; possible D gene TRBD2, 6 bases. CDR1 is DFQATT and CDR2 is SNEGSKA in the germline V gene (reference sequence). This CDR3 spans 14 amino acids. Trimming pared 3 bases from V and 3 bases from J, leaving 15 bases between. The CDR3 here is CSASRALGGYEQYF. The CDR3 DNA follows: TGCAGTGCTAGTAGGGCCCTGGGAGGCTACGAGCAGTACTTC.

The chain couples TRBV28 to TRBJ2-5, with 8 bases identical to TRBD2. Germline-derived CDR1 and CDR2 are MDHEN and SYDVKM. The length of the CDR3 is 14 residues. After removal of 6 bases from V and 1 base from J, the junction contained 4 bases not matched to a gene. The CDR3 DNA is TGTGCCAGCAGCCCCGGGACTAGCCAAGAGACCCAGTACTTC. Protein: CASSPGTSQETQYF.